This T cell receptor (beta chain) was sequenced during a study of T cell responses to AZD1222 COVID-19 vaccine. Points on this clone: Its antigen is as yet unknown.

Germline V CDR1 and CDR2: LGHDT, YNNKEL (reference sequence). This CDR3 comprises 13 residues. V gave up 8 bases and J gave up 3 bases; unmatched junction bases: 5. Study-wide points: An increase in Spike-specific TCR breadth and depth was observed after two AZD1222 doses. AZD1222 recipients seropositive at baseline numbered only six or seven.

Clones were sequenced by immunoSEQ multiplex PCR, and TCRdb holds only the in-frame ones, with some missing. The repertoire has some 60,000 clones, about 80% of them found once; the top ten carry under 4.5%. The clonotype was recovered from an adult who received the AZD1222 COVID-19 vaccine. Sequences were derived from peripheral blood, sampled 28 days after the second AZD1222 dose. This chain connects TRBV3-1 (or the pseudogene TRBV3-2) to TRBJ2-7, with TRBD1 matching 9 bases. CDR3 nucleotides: TGTGCCAGCGGACGACAGGGGGTCTACGAGCAGTACTTC. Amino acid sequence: CASGRQGVYEQYF.